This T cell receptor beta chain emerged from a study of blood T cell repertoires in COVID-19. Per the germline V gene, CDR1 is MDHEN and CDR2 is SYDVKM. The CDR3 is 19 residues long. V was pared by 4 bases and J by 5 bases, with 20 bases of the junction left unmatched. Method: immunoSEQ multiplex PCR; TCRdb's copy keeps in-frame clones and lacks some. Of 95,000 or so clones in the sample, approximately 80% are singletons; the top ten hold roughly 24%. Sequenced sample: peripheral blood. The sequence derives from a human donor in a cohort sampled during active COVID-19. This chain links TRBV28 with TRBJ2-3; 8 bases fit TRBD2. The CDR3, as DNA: TGTGCCAGCAGTTGGAGGGTGAGCGGGAGTTCTCTCTGGGTAGATACGCAGTATTTT. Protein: CASSWRVSGSSLWVDTQYF.